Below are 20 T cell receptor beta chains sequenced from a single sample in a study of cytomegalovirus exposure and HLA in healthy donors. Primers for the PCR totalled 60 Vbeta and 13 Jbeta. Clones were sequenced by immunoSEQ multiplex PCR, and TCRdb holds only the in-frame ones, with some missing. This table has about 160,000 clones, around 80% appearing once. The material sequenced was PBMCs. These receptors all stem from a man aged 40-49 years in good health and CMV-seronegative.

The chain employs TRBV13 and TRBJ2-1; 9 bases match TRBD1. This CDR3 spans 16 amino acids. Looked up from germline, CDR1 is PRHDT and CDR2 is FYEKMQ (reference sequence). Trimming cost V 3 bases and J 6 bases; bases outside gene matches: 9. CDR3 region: CASSFSGTGKGNEQFF. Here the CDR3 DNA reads TGTGCCAGCAGCTTCTCCGGGACAGGGAAAGGCAATGAGCAGTTCTTC.

CDR3 DNA: TGTGCCAGCAGATTCCCCGGGATCAGGGAGGAGAGCACGCAGTATTTT. Protein sequence: CASRFPGIREESTQYF. V and J are TRBV7-6 and TRBJ2-3, with D perhaps TRBD2 (6 bases). V lost 6 bases and J 9 bases, leaving 25 bases between the germline ends. There are 16 residues in the CDR3. Germline V gene data show CDR1 as SGHVS and CDR2 as FNYEAQ.

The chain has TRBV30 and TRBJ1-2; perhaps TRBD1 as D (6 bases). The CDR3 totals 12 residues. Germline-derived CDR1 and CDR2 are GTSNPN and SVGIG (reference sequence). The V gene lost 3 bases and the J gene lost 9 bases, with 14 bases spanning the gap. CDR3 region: CAWSTGGPSYTF. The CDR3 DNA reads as TGTGCCTGGAGCACGGGGGGCCCGAGCTACACCTTC.

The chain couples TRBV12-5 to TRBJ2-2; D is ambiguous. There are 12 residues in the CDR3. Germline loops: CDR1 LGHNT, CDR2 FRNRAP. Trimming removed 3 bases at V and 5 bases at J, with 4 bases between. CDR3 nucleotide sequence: TGTGCTAGTGGTTTTCAGACCGGGGAGCTGTTTTTT. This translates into CASGFQTGELFF.

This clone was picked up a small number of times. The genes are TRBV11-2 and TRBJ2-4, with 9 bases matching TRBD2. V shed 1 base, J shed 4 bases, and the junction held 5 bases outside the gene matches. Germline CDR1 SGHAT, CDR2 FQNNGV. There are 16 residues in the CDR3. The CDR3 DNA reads TGTGCCAGCAGCTTAGGGTCTAGCGGGGTTAAAAACATTCAGTACTTC. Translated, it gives CASSLGSSGVKNIQYF.

The CDR3 DNA is TGCGCCAGCAGCTTTCCCCGGACAGGGGGCGTAGTCTACACCTTC. Its protein is CASSFPRTGGVVYTF. The rearrangement links TRBV5-1 to TRBJ1-2; 11 nucleotides match TRBD1. This CDR3 contains 15 residues. V shed 2 bases, J shed 10 bases, and the junction held 10 bases outside the gene matches. Per the germline V gene, CDR1 is SGHRS and CDR2 is YFSETQ.

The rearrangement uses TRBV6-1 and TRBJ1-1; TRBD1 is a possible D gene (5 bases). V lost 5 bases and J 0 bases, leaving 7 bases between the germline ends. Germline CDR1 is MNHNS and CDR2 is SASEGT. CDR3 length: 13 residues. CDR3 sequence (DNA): TGTGCCAGCAGTCGGGGGATGAACACTGAAGCTTTCTTT. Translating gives CASSRGMNTEAFF.

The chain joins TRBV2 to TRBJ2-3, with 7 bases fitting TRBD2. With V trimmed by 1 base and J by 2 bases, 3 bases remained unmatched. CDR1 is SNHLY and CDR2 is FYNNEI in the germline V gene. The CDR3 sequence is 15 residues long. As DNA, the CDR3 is TGTGCCAGCAGTGAAGTAGGGACTAACACAGATACGCAGTATTTT. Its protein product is CASSEVGTNTDTQYF.

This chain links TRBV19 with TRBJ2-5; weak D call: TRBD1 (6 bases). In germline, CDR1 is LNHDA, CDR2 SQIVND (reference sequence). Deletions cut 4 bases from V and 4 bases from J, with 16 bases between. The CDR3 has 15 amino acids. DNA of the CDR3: TGTGCCAGTAGTACTGGACAGATAATGGGAGAGACCCAGTACTTC. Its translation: CASSTGQIMGETQYF.

CDR3 in amino acids: CSARESWGDTEAFF. DNA for the CDR3: TGCAGCGCCCGCGAATCTTGGGGGGACACTGAAGCTTTCTTT. V gene TRBV29-1 combines with J gene TRBJ1-1; tentatively, D is TRBD1 (5 bases). The CDR3 contains 14 residues. V was pared by 7 bases and J by 3 bases, with 18 bases between. Germline-derived CDR1 and CDR2 are SQVTM and ANQGSEA.

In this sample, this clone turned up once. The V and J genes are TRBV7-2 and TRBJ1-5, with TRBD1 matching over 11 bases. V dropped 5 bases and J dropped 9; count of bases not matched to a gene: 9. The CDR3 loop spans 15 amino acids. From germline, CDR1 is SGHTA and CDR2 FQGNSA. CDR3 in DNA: TGTGCCAGCAGCACCCGGACAGGGGGCGCCGGGCCCCAGCATTTT. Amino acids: CASSTRTGGAGPQHF.

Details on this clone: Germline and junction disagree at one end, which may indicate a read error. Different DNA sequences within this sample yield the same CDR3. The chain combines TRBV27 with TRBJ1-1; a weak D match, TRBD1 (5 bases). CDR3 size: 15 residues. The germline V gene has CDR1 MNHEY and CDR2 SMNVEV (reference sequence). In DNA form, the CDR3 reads TGTGCTAGCATGATACTCGCAGGGCCGAACACTGAAGCTTTCTTT. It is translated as CASMILAGPNTEAFF.

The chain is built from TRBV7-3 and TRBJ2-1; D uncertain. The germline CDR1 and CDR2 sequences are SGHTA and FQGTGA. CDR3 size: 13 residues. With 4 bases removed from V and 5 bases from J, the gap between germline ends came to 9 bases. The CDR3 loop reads CASSSNANNEQFF. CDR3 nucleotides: TGTGCCAGCAGCTCAAACGCGAACAATGAGCAGTTCTTC.

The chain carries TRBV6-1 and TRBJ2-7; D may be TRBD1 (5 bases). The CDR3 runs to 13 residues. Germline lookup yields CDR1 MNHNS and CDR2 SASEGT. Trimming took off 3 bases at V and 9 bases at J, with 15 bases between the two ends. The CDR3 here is CASSEGSRVGQYF. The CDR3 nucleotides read TGTGCCAGCAGTGAGGGCTCCAGGGTGGGGCAGTACTTC.

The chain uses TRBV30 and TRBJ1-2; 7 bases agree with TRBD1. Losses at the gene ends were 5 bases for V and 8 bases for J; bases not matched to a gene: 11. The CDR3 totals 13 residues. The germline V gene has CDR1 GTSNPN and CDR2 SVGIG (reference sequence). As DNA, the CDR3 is TGTGCCTGGTTGCCACAGGGGCAGAGCGGCTACACCTTC. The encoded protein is CAWLPQGQSGYTF.

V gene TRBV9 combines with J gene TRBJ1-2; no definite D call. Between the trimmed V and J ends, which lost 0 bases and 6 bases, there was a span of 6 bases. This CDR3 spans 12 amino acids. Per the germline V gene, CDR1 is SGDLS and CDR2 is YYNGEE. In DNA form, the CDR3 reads TGTGCCAGCAGCGTAGGCGGTCATGGCTACACCTTC. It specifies CASSVGGHGYTF. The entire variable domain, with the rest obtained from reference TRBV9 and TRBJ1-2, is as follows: DSGVTQTPKHLITATGQRVTLRCSPRSGDLSVYWYQQSLDQGLQFLIQYYNGEERAKGNILERFSAQQFPDLHSELNLSSLELGDSALYFCASSVGGHGYTFGSGTRLTVV.

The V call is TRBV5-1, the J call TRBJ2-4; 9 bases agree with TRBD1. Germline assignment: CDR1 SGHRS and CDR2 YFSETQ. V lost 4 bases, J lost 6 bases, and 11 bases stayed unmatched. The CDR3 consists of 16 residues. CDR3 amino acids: CASSPGWLDRGNIQYF. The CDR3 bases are TGCGCCAGCAGCCCGGGGTGGTTGGACAGGGGAAACATTCAGTACTTC.

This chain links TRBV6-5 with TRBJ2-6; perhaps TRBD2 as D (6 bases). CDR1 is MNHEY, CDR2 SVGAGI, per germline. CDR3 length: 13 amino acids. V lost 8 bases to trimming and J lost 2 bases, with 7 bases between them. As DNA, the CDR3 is TGTGCCAGCGGGGGGACTGGGGCCAACGTCCTGACTTTC. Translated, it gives CASGGTGANVLTF.

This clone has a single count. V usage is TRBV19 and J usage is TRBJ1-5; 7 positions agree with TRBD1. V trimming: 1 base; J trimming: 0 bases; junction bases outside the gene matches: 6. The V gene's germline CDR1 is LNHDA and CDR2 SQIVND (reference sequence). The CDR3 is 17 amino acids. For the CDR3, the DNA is TGTGCCAGTAGTATAGTTGGACAGGCGAATAGCAATCAGCCCCAGCATTTT. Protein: CASSIVGQANSNQPQHF.

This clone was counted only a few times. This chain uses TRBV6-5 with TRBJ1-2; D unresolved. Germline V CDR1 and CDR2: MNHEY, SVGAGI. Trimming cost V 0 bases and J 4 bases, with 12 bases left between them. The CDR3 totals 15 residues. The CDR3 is CASSYSSSSGYGYTF. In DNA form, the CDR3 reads TGTGCCAGCAGTTACTCATCTTCTTCGGGCTATGGCTACACCTTC.